This T cell receptor beta chain was captured by sequencing in a study of CD8+ T cells in alopecia areata. Study as a whole: Treated patients received oral tofacitinib, 5 to 10 mg twice daily. Findings and limits, study-wide: Clonality exceeded that of normal scalp in lesional scalp, most notably in alopecia totalis/universalis.

Specified treatment: oral pan-JAK inhibitor, 5-10 mg twice daily. RNA was isolated and reverse transcribed to cDNA, the sequencing template. Sequencing used immunoSEQ multiplex PCR; TCRdb keeps in-frame clones, though not all of them. Here the sample spans roughly 100,000 clones, about nine tenths being singletons. As concerns this clone: Its antigen is not identified.

The CDR3 totals 15 residues. V lost 5 bases and J lost 4, with 15 bases in between. The V gene's germline CDR1 is SGHVS and CDR2 FNYEAQ. This sequence was found in a human donor with alopecia areata. The sequenced sample was CD8+ T cells sorted from blood, obtained at approximately week 30, from a patient treated with tofacitinib. The V call is TRBV7-6, the J call TRBJ2-1; possible D gene TRBD2, 7 bases. The CDR3: CASSPDGGPYNEQFF. CDR3 coding DNA: TGTGCCAGCAGCCCAGACGGGGGGCCTTACAATGAGCAGTTCTTC.